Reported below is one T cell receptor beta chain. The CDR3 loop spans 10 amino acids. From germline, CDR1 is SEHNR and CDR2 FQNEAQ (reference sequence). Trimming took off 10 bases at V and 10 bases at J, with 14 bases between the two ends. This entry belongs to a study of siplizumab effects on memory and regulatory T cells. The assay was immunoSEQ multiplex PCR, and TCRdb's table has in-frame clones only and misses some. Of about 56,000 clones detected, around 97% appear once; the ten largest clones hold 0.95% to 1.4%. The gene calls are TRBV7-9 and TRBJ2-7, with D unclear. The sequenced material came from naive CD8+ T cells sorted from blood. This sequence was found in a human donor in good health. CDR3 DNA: TGTGCCACCTTAGACCGAGTTCAGTACTTC. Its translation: CATLDRVQYF.